The present T cell receptor (beta chain) was sequenced within a study of regulatory T cells in long-lasting Graves disease (dated by TCRdb to about 2021). In the study overall: Persistent Graves' disease meant more than 5 years of antithyroid drug treatment with TSH receptor autoantibodies that stayed positive. On average, persistent Graves' disease patients in the clinical cohort had been on antithyroid drugs for about 10.3 years. The study was conducted in China and was registered as a clinical trial. A total of around 33 samples were covered by TCR sequencing, comprising approximately 13 persistent and around 20 newly diagnosed Graves' disease patients. Patients with persistent Graves' disease were compared with patients with newly diagnosed Graves' disease using TCR sequencing and RNA sequencing of peripheral blood.

General conclusions and limits of the study: Compared with newly diagnosed patients, persistent Graves' disease patients had lower TCR Shannon entropy and fewer highly expanded clones, which suggests clonal expansion. The study examined only peripheral blood because the primary lesion, thyroid tissue, could not be accessed. Persistent patients shared more public clonotypes among themselves (over 2,500) than newly diagnosed patients did (approximately 970). Persistent disease showed preferential use of TRBV28, TRBJ1-2 and TRBJ2-5, whereas newly diagnosed disease favored TRBV20-1 and TRBJ2-1. Sequencing and analysis were restricted to the TCR beta chain. The small sample size was acknowledged by the authors as a limitation that may reduce accuracy.

The library was made by multiplex PCR. Sequencing relied on an Illumina HiSeq 4000. TCR beta libraries were built with iRepertoire HTBI primers and Arm-PCR amplification of CDR3 regions. Before sequencing, the PCR products underwent gel purification. Under the source paper's analysis protocol: A total of fewer than 70 TRBV and some 15 TRBJ segments were identified across samples and were used for gene usage analysis of CDR3 amino acid clonotypes. COPE and FqMerger were used to merge the filtered high-quality paired reads into contigs. BLAST was used to align contigs to IMGT TRBV, TRBD and TRBJ reference genes, and CDR3 was defined according to IMGT. Clonotypes above 0.1% frequency were classified as highly expanded clones. Shannon entropy served as the measure of repertoire diversity, while the Gini coefficient captured V-J evenness. A clonotype was considered public if more than one individual shared it. Starting from the raw public reads, TCRdb applied fastp trimming at Q25, assembled clones with MiXCR and retained in-frame beta chains. Each record represents a unique CDR3 protein, reported with the most common genes and DNA among its rows. TCRdb's processing, not the authors' own work, is the source of the V and J calls. The sample yields approximately 290,000 distinct CDR3 sequences; around a fifth were counted once. The top ten constitute 56% of the sample.

Of note for this clonotype: This receptor's antigen is unknown. No quality values exist for individual bases; no much larger clone is one base distant.

V is pared back by 2 bases and J by 2 bases, with 3 bases lying between the germline termini. From the germline V gene (reference sequence), CDR1 is DFQATT and CDR2 is SNEGSKA. The CDR3 numbers 11 residues from cysteine through phenylalanine. Of the read, only the CDR3 DNA is kept; its 33 bases are in frame from base 1. What this sample's time point label stands for: persistent/refractory GD, antithyroid drugs over 5 years with positive TRAb. RNA was extracted from PBMCs in TRIzol for both TCR sequencing and RNA sequencing. Graves' disease was diagnosed according to American Thyroid Association guidelines. Recruitment of patients was carried out at an endocrinology department in Xi'an, China. Each patient gave about 8.1 milliliters of peripheral blood, collected in an EDTA anticoagulant tube. Ficoll Paque Plus density gradient separation was used to isolate PBMCs, and no additional T cell sorting was done. RNA quality was checked with an Agilent 2100 Bioanalyzer and agarose gel, and concentration with a NanoDrop 2000.

The clonotype comes from a female donor with Graves disease. Source: peripheral blood mononuclear cells (PBMCs), taken when the disease was refractory, from a patient treated with antithyroid drugs. In this chain, TRBV20-1 is recombined with TRBJ2-5, with the D gene call left open. The CDR3 protein is CSARKQETQYF. The sequenced DNA: TGCAGTGCTAGAAAACAAGAGACCCAGTACTTC.